This TCR beta chain was sequenced during a study of blood T cell repertoires in COVID-19. TCRdb's copy holds only in-frame clones and misses some; the assay was immunoSEQ multiplex PCR. The sample holds 100,000 to 150,000 clones, 85% seen once. Germline loops: CDR1 SEHNR, CDR2 FQNEAQ (reference sequence). Deletions cut 3 bases from V and 2 bases from J, with 7 bases between. The CDR3 runs to 13 residues. Specimen: peripheral blood. The rearrangement links TRBV7-9 to TRBJ1-1; D is unresolved. The receptor was derived from a woman of 80 years or more with COVID-19, enrolled during active disease. The CDR3 DNA sequence: TGTGCCAGCAGCTTGCAGATTAACACTGAAGCTTTCTTT. It is translated as CASSLQINTEAFF.